The rows below give T cell receptor beta chains drawn from one sample of a study of OX40 agonist ivuxolimab in advanced cancers. Libraries were prepared by immunoSEQ multiplex PCR; TCRdb keeps only in-frame clonotypes and omits some of them. The table includes 100,000 to 130,000 clones, approximately 90% detected once. Sequenced here: CD4+ or CD8+ T cells sorted from blood, sampled in a trial of the OX40 agonist ivuxolimab. Receptors originate from an adult with an advanced solid tumor such as melanoma, head and neck, liver or kidney cancer. Each CDR3 is given without its conserved first and last residue. Fields, in order: V gene, J gene, CDR3 protein.

v_gene: TRBV19
j_gene: TRBJ2-7
CDR3aa: ASRDRQGTASYEQY

v_gene: TRBV9
j_gene: TRBJ2-7
CDR3aa: ASSVTDRGNHEQY

v_gene: TRBV11-2
j_gene: TRBJ2-1
CDR3aa: ASSLQPPGMASYNEQF

v_gene: TRBV28
j_gene: TRBJ2-6
CDR3aa: ASSLSGRGRISGANVLT

v_gene: TRBV27
j_gene: TRBJ1-3
CDR3aa: ASSAIYGNTIY

v_gene: TRBV6-5
j_gene: TRBJ1-5
CDR3aa: ASSRTGGNQPQH

v_gene: TRBV11-2
j_gene: TRBJ1-2
CDR3aa: ASSLQITYGYT

v_gene: TRBV7-8
j_gene: TRBJ1-5
CDR3aa: ASSLTRGTGSTQPQH

v_gene: TRBV28
j_gene: TRBJ1-3
CDR3aa: ASVPAQGSGNTIY

v_gene: TRBV7-3
j_gene: TRBJ2-3
CDR3aa: ASSPGTGNTDTQY

v_gene: TRBV6-6
j_gene: TRBJ2-2
CDR3aa: ASSDSGRASGELF

v_gene: TRBV6-5
j_gene: TRBJ2-7
CDR3aa: ASSYSSPANYEQY

v_gene: TRBV9
j_gene: TRBJ2-5
CDR3aa: ASSVHNQETQY

v_gene: TRBV19
j_gene: TRBJ2-1
CDR3aa: ASSSARSSYNEQF

v_gene: TRBV18
j_gene: TRBJ2-3
CDR3aa: ASSPLKETQY

v_gene: TRBV19
j_gene: TRBJ2-3
CDR3aa: ASRVGRTDTQY

v_gene: TRBV4-1
j_gene: TRBJ2-7
CDR3aa: ASSPRTSGSYEQY

v_gene: TRBV7-2
j_gene: TRBJ1-5
CDR3aa: ASSSSRFRNQPQH

v_gene: TRBV19
j_gene: TRBJ1-5
CDR3aa: ASSIYGETRSPQH

v_gene: TRBV29-1
j_gene: TRBJ2-7
CDR3aa: SVEGQTYEQY

v_gene: TRBV23-1
j_gene: TRBJ2-1
CDR3aa: ASSQSRGFDEQF

v_gene: TRBV28
j_gene: TRBJ2-7
CDR3aa: ASSPSGGLAYEQY

v_gene: TRBV19
j_gene: TRBJ1-5
CDR3aa: ASSIAQGPQPQH

v_gene: TRBV29-1
j_gene: .
CDR3aa: SVEGQTYEQY

v_gene: TRBV7-2
j_gene: TRBJ2-5
CDR3aa: ASSPDRGRETQY

v_gene: TRBV5-8
j_gene: TRBJ2-1
CDR3aa: ASIHRIYNEQF

v_gene: TRBV19
j_gene: TRBJ1-2
CDR3aa: ASRQTQGGDGYT

v_gene: TRBV30
j_gene: TRBJ2-1
CDR3aa: AWSREVSYNEQF

v_gene: TRBV11-3
j_gene: TRBJ2-7
CDR3aa: ASSLTGASYEQY

v_gene: TRBV19
j_gene: .
CDR3aa: ASTPGLADSYEQY

v_gene: TRBV28
j_gene: TRBJ1-5
CDR3aa: ASSFPTSQANQPQH

v_gene: TRBV5-1
j_gene: TRBJ1-1
CDR3aa: ASRAGATEAF

v_gene: TRBV2
j_gene: TRBJ1-4
CDR3aa: ASREGRRGAGEKLF

v_gene: TRBV6-6
j_gene: TRBJ2-5
CDR3aa: ASRTNDGRSAETQY

v_gene: TRBV19
j_gene: TRBJ1-4
CDR3aa: ASSIGEKLF

v_gene: TRBV29-1
j_gene: TRBJ2-1
CDR3aa: SVEEPIRLSGVRYNEQF

v_gene: TRBV7-2
j_gene: TRBJ2-1
CDR3aa: ASSLDRGPGEQF

v_gene: TRBV5-1
j_gene: TRBJ2-5
CDR3aa: ASSLQGAGETQY

v_gene: TRBV7-2
j_gene: TRBJ2-1
CDR3aa: ASRGLAGVHEQF

v_gene: TRBV6-5
j_gene: TRBJ2-7
CDR3aa: ASRNGQGASYEQY

v_gene: TRBV4-2
j_gene: TRBJ1-1
CDR3aa: ASSQWHRVETEAF

v_gene: TRBV7-6
j_gene: TRBJ1-5
CDR3aa: ASSSDGRSSNQPQH

v_gene: TRBV6-1
j_gene: TRBJ2-7
CDR3aa: ASQILRSSGYEQY

v_gene: TRBV2
j_gene: TRBJ1-5
CDR3aa: ASSETGHNQPQH

v_gene: TRBV27
j_gene: TRBJ1-5
CDR3aa: ASSLGGWGQPQH

v_gene: TRBV30
j_gene: TRBJ2-2
CDR3aa: AFLGPDQNTGELF

v_gene: TRBV19
j_gene: TRBJ1-4
CDR3aa: ASSITGKLF

v_gene: TRBV2
j_gene: TRBJ2-7
CDR3aa: ASSAGTGPYEQY

v_gene: TRBV27
j_gene: TRBJ1-5
CDR3aa: ASAPGGQNQPQH

v_gene: TRBV6-9
j_gene: TRBJ1-5
CDR3aa: ASRRTFIYSNQPQH

v_gene: TRBV6-5
j_gene: TRBJ1-1
CDR3aa: ASSPQGAPTEAF

v_gene: TRBV19
j_gene: TRBJ2-1
CDR3aa: ASSIPLGSGSHNEQF

v_gene: TRBV7-2
j_gene: TRBJ2-1
CDR3aa: ASSLRTGGNNEQF

v_gene: TRBV27
j_gene: TRBJ2-1
CDR3aa: ASSLVGLGNEQF

v_gene: TRBV28
j_gene: TRBJ1-2
CDR3aa: ASSLRDTGGYT

v_gene: TRBV28
j_gene: TRBJ2-7
CDR3aa: ASSLSGSRDEQY

v_gene: TRBV5-1
j_gene: TRBJ1-5
CDR3aa: ASSSTLCSNQPQH

v_gene: TRBV4-2
j_gene: TRBJ1-2
CDR3aa: ASSLPKPDNSDYSYGYT

v_gene: TRBV5-6
j_gene: TRBJ2-6
CDR3aa: ASSGSGANVLT

v_gene: TRBV11-2
j_gene: TRBJ2-7
CDR3aa: ASSLEPTGYEQY